Described below is a single T cell receptor beta chain sequence and its context. Its antigen is not identified. The germline V gene has CDR1 MNHNY and CDR2 SVGAGI (reference sequence). The CDR3 spans 16 residues. V was cut by 6 bases and J by 0 bases, with 14 bases left in between. The data originate from a study of type 1 regulatory T cells. Study at large: T-allo10 is a Tr1-enriched, alloantigen-specific CD4 T cell product made in vitro.

Each CDR3 protein is one row after TCRdb ran MiXCR on the reads. Of 63,000 or so distinct CDR3 sequences in the sample, just under 50% were seen once. The V and J genes are TRBV6-6 and TRBJ2-2; D possibly corresponds to TRBD1 (6 bases). This clonotype was obtained from a human donor in good health. What was sequenced was cultured non-Tr1 T cells, either the whole culture or a sorted T cell fraction (not recorded which). This chain's CDR3 is CASSPSRTANTGELFF. CDR3 DNA sequence: TGTGCCAGCAGCCCTTCTCGGACAGCGAACACCGGGGAGCTGTTTTTT.